These 29 T cell receptor beta chains were sequenced from one sample in a study of beta chain features in type 1 diabetes. Every bit of the isolated RNA underwent reverse transcription, so sequencing read expressed TCRB transcripts. Repertoires were generated with immunoSEQ multiplex PCR, while TCRdb's copy carries only in-frame clones and drops some. The repertoire holds 430,000 or so clones, with approximately 10% as singletons. Sequencing was done on a sample of naive CD4+ T cells from blood. These receptors were taken from a woman between 18 and 30 years old in good health.

V gene TRBV9 combines with J gene TRBJ2-3; D call uncertain. This CDR3 has 14 amino acids. CDR1 is SGDLS and CDR2 is YYNGEE in the germline V gene. V lost 3 bases and J lost 4, with 12 bases in between. The CDR3 reads CASSGATRADTQYF. In nucleotides, the CDR3 is TGTGCCAGCAGCGGGGCTACTCGCGCAGATACGCAGTATTTT.

The CDR3 DNA sequence: TGTGCCAGCTTTCGATCGGCTAGCTTCACCTACGAGCAGTACGTC. As protein: CASFRSASFTYEQYV. The gene calls are TRBV5-6 and TRBJ2-7; weak D call: TRBD2 (5 bases). This CDR3 has 15 residues. Germline lookup yields CDR1 SGHDT and CDR2 YYEEEE. V lost 7 bases to trimming and J lost 2 bases, with 19 bases between them.

This clone was detected only a few times. The chain couples TRBV9 to TRBJ1-3; 8 nucleotides line up with TRBD1. This CDR3 spans 17 amino acids. CDR1 is SGDLS and CDR2 is YYNGEE in the germline V gene. Germline trimming cut 4 bases from V and 2 bases from J; bases unmatched to any gene: 11. The CDR3: CASSPRLRQGTGNTIYF. As DNA, the CDR3 is TGTGCCAGCAGCCCACGGCTCCGACAGGGGACTGGAAACACCATATATTTT.

This clone was recorded a few times. The chain employs TRBV12-5 and TRBJ2-5; the D is unclear. V lost 5 bases and J 7 bases, leaving 14 bases between the germline ends. The CDR3 is 13 amino acids. Germline V CDR1 and CDR2: LGHNT, FRNRAP. This CDR3 is CASGPRAPGTQYF. The CDR3 DNA reads TGTGCTAGTGGTCCAAGGGCCCCTGGGACCCAGTACTTC.

V is TRBV20-1 and J is TRBJ1-2, with no clear D. V lost 6 bases to trimming and J lost 8 bases, with 13 bases between them. CDR1 and CDR2 from the germline V gene are DFQATT and SNEGSKA (reference sequence). The CDR3 is 11 residues long. The CDR3 DNA reads TGCAGTGCCCCAGCTTCTAAAGGCTACACCTTC. Its protein is CSAPASKGYTF.

This rearrangement joins TRBV7-6 to TRBJ1-2; D gene unclear. Germline CDR1 reads SGHVS; CDR2 reads FNYEAQ. The CDR3 totals 13 residues. Between the trimmed V and J ends, which lost 5 bases and 6 bases, there was a span of 13 bases. The CDR3 loop is CASSVLDSDGYTF. DNA for the CDR3: TGTGCCAGCAGCGTACTTGACTCAGATGGCTACACCTTC.

This clone has only a few counts. This chain uses TRBV7-3 with TRBJ2-3, with D perhaps given as TRBD1 or TRBD2 (5 bases each). Germline V CDR1 and CDR2: SGHTA, FQGTGA. This CDR3 spans 13 amino acids. Deletions cut 6 bases from V and 3 bases from J, with 10 bases between. The CDR3 bases are TGTGCCAGCAGACAAGGGACGACAGATACGCAGTATTTT. It specifies CASRQGTTDTQYF.

This clone showed up just a few times. The chain links TRBV2 to TRBJ2-3; perhaps TRBD2 as D (6 bases). The CDR3 runs 14 residues. Between the trimmed V and J ends, which lost 6 bases and 0 bases, there was a span of 10 bases. CDR1 and CDR2 (germline): SNHLY, FYNNEI. CDR3: CASRRGTSTDTQYF. The CDR3 DNA is TGTGCCAGCAGGAGAGGGACTAGCACAGATACGCAGTATTTT.

This clone appeared a few times. J is TRBJ2-4 and V is TRBV5-4; D is tentatively TRBD1 or TRBD2 (5 bases each). V was pared by 4 bases and J by 0 bases, with 14 bases between. Germline V gene sequence: CDR1 SGHNT, CDR2 YYREEE (reference sequence). This CDR3 contains 16 residues. Here the CDR3 reads CASSPGRDRAKNIQYF. In nucleotides, the CDR3 is TGTGCCAGCAGCCCCGGACGGGACCGAGCCAAAAACATTCAGTACTTC.

This chain joins TRBV30 and TRBJ1-3; D is perhaps TRBD1 (5 bases). Per the germline V gene, CDR1 is GTSNPN and CDR2 is SVGIG (reference sequence). There are 14 residues in the CDR3. With 4 bases removed from V and 0 bases from J, the gap between germline ends came to 10 bases. The CDR3, as DNA: TGTGCCTGGACGACGACAGACTCTGGAAACACCATATATTTT. Translating gives CAWTTTDSGNTIYF.

The chain employs TRBV4-1 and TRBJ2-7, with D hard to call. V gave up 0 bases and J gave up 6 bases, with 12 bases separating them. Germline V CDR1 and CDR2: MGHRA, YSYEKL. This CDR3 comprises 14 residues. Here the CDR3 reads CASSQDQFSGEQYV. The CDR3 DNA reads as TGCGCCAGCAGCCAAGATCAGTTTTCCGGCGAGCAGTACGTC.

This clone was observed a few times. The chain combines TRBV28 with TRBJ2-7; unclear D gene. The germline CDR1 and CDR2 sequences are MDHEN and SYDVKM. V was pared by 4 bases and J by 3 bases, with 4 bases between. CDR3 size: 11 residues. The CDR3 DNA sequence: TGTGCCAGCAGTTCTGTCTACGAGCAGTACGTC. Protein: CASSSVYEQYV.

This chain links TRBV7-2 with TRBJ2-2; D ambiguous. Trimming shortened V by 2 bases and J by 4 bases, and 5 bases separated the two germline ends. Germline lookup yields CDR1 SGHTA and CDR2 FQGNSA. The CDR3 totals 13 residues. The CDR3, as DNA: TGTGCCAGCAGCTTATGGGGCACCGGGGAGCTGTTTTTT. This translates into CASSLWGTGELFF.

The V gene is TRBV30, the J gene TRBJ2-2; D remains ambiguous. Germline V gives CDR1 GTSNPN, CDR2 SVGIG (reference sequence). Trimming cost V 0 bases and J 4 bases, with 6 bases left between them. This CDR3 spans 13 amino acids. As DNA, the CDR3 is TGTGCCTGGAGTGTATACAGCACCGGGGAGCTGTTTTTT. Protein sequence: CAWSVYSTGELFF.

CDR3 sequence: CASSVTGTVVQETQYF. CDR3 in DNA: TGTGCCAGCAGCGTCACCGGGACGGTGGTGCAAGAGACCCAGTACTTC. The chain employs TRBV9 and TRBJ2-5; D may correspond to TRBD1 or TRBD2 (5 bases each). This CDR3 contains 16 residues. Trimming stripped 2 bases from V and 2 bases from J, with 16 bases between. Germline lookup yields CDR1 SGDLS and CDR2 YYNGEE. Drawing the rest from reference TRBV9 and TRBJ2-5, the complete variable domain is DSGVTQTPKHLITATGQRVTLRCSPRSGDLSVYWYQQSLDQGLQFLIQYYNGEERAKGNILERFSAQQFPDLHSELNLSSLELGDSALYFCASSVTGTVVQETQYFGPGTRLLVL.

The chain joins TRBV7-8 to TRBJ1-3, with D unresolved. Germline loops: CDR1 SGHVS, CDR2 FQNEAQ. V was trimmed by 4 bases and J by 4 bases, leaving 14 bases between them. There are 15 residues in the CDR3. The CDR3 DNA sequence: TGTGCCAGCAGCTCGGAGGTTTTGGGGGGAAACACCATATATTTT. Protein product: CASSSEVLGGNTIYF.

V and J are TRBV5-6 and TRBJ2-3; D unclear. Germline CDR1 and CDR2: SGHDT and YYEEEE. Trimming cost V 1 base and J 6 bases, with 6 bases left between them. The CDR3 has 12 amino acids. This CDR3 reads CASSLLLDTQYF. The CDR3 DNA is TGTGCCAGCAGCTTGCTTTTGGATACGCAGTATTTT.

This clone was counted only a few times. The V and J genes are TRBV14 and TRBJ2-7; D gene ambiguous. Between the trimmed V and J ends, which lost 1 base and 0 bases, there was a span of 13 bases. Germline CDR1 is SGHDN and CDR2 is FVKESK. The CDR3 extends over 16 amino acids. CDR3 in DNA: TGTGCCAGCAGCCAAGGGGCCCTCAAGAGCTCCTACGAGCAGTACGTC. It translates to CASSQGALKSSYEQYV.

V usage is TRBV6-5 and J usage is TRBJ2-1, with 11 bases aligning to TRBD1. Germline CDR1 and CDR2: MNHEY and SVGAGI. This CDR3 region has 15 residues. The J segment lost 8 bases and the V segment lost 7 bases, leaving 10 bases of the junction unmatched. CDR3 bases: TGTGCCAGCACCCCCTGGGACAGGGGGAGGGATGAGCAGTTCTTC. Translating gives CASTPWDRGRDEQFF.

In its sample, this clone was seen a few times. J is TRBJ2-4 and V is TRBV18, with D perhaps matching TRBD2 (6 bases). The length of the CDR3 is 17 residues. Germline V gene data show CDR1 as KGHSH and CDR2 as LQKENI. The V end lost 2 bases, the J end lost 0 bases, and 14 bases lay between the germline ends. The CDR3 DNA follows: TGTGCCAGCTCACCAGCGGGGCGAGTTCTAGCCAAAAACATTCAGTACTTC. Amino acid sequence: CASSPAGRVLAKNIQYF.

This clone was seen a handful of times. The chain has TRBV7-2 and TRBJ2-3, with 11 bases lining up with TRBD2. The CDR3 consists of 13 residues. Germline loops: CDR1 SGHTA, CDR2 FQGNSA. V dropped 7 bases and J dropped 7; count of bases not matched to a gene: 4. The CDR3 DNA is TGTGCCAGCAAAGGGACTAGCGGTAATACGCAGTATTTT. Its protein is CASKGTSGNTQYF.

This clone was found a few times. The rearrangement joins TRBV29-1 to TRBJ2-3; 10 positions agree with TRBD1. The CDR3 spans 15 residues. Germline V lookup: CDR1 SQVTM, CDR2 ANQGSEA. J gave up 4 bases and V 1 base, and 5 bases lay outside the gene matches. CDR3 protein: CSVEGDRGASDTQYF. The CDR3 DNA is TGCAGCGTTGAAGGGGACAGGGGCGCTTCAGATACGCAGTATTTT.

V and J are TRBV30 and TRBJ1-1; 8 bases are a match to TRBD1. The junction had 9 bases not matched to a gene; V was cut back by 0 bases and J by 3 bases. The length of the CDR3 is 16 residues. Germline-derived CDR1 and CDR2 are GTSNPN and SVGIG (reference sequence). CDR3 residues: CAWSVWPDREDTEAFF. CDR3 nucleotide sequence: TGTGCCTGGAGTGTATGGCCGGACAGGGAGGACACTGAAGCTTTCTTT. Using reference TRBV30 and TRBJ1-1 for the parts outside the CDR3, the full variable domain is SQTIHQWPATLVQPVGSPLSLECTVEGTSNPNLYWYRQAAGRGLQLLFYSVGIGQISSEVPQNLSASRPQDRQFILSSKKLLLSDSGFYLCAWSVWPDREDTEAFFGQGTRLTVV.

The rearrangement links TRBV4-3 to TRBJ1-2; 10 nucleotides match TRBD1. CDR3 size: 14 residues. Trimming at V came to 4 bases and at J to 4 bases, leaving 3 bases not matched to a gene. The germline gives CDR1 LGHNA, CDR2 YSLEER. As DNA, the CDR3 is TGCGCCAGCAGCCTCGGGACAGGGGCCTATGGCTACACCTTC. Its protein product is CASSLGTGAYGYTF.

This clone was counted only a few times. The chain recombines TRBV4-2 with TRBJ2-5; no firm D call. CDR1 is LGHNA and CDR2 is YNFKEQ in the germline V gene. The CDR3 spans 15 residues. The V end lost 0 bases, the J end lost 4 bases, and 12 bases lay between the germline ends. DNA of the CDR3: TGTGCCAGCAGCCAAGAGCCCCTCTACCGAGAGACCCAGTACTTC. Protein: CASSQEPLYRETQYF.

This clone was detected only a few times. V and J are TRBV30 and TRBJ2-3; maybe TRBD2 (5 bases). CDR3 length: 13 residues. The V gene lost 2 bases and the J gene lost 5 bases, with 11 bases spanning the gap. Germline V CDR1 and CDR2: GTSNPN, SVGIG (reference sequence). As DNA, the CDR3 is TGTGCCTGGAGTCTAACCGGGGTAGATACGCAGTATTTT. Translation gives CAWSLTGVDTQYF.

A few counts support this clone. The chain carries TRBV12-5 and TRBJ2-1; weak D call: TRBD2 (5 bases). The CDR3 has 13 residues. V dropped 5 bases and J dropped 8 bases, with 13 bases sitting between them. Looked up from germline, CDR1 is LGHNT and CDR2 is FRNRAP. The CDR3 nucleotides are TGTGCTAGTGGTCCTCCCTGGGGAGATGAGCAGTTCTTC. Translated, it gives CASGPPWGDEQFF.

The chain is built from TRBV7-8 and TRBJ1-4; possibly TRBD1 for D (6 bases). This CDR3 contains 16 residues. CDR1 and CDR2 (germline): SGHVS, FQNEAQ. V lost 5 bases to trimming and J lost 0 bases, with 13 bases between them. CDR3 residues: CASSRGQIATNEKLFF. CDR3 sequence (DNA): TGTGCCAGCAGCCGAGGACAGATAGCAACTAATGAAAAACTGTTTTTT.

The rearrangement joins TRBV4-2 to TRBJ2-1; D is possibly TRBD2 (5 bases). Per the germline V gene, CDR1 is LGHNA and CDR2 is YNFKEQ. This CDR3 spans 14 amino acids. V was cut by 1 base and J by 5 bases, with 9 bases left in between. The CDR3 bases are TGTGCCAGCAGCCAAGTGTCCGGGAACAATGAGCAGTTCTTC. It specifies CASSQVSGNNEQFF.